These 5 T cell receptor beta chains were all obtained from the same sample, sequenced in a study of blood T cell repertoires in COVID-19. Only in-frame clones appear in the TCRdb table, and some are missing; sequencing was by immunoSEQ multiplex PCR. This sample has more than 55,000 clones, with approximately 86% found just once. Sequencing input: peripheral blood. All receptors come from a man in his fifties or sixties with acute or convalescent COVID-19.

The genes are TRBV11-2 and TRBJ2-7, with 7 bases fitting TRBD2. CDR1 is SGHAT and CDR2 is FQNNGV in the germline V gene. The CDR3 has 18 residues. With 0 bases clipped from V and 0 bases from J, the junction kept 11 bases outside the gene matches. The CDR3 DNA sequence: TGTGCCAGCAGCTTAGACTTGGGGGGAGGGGCTACCTCCTACGAGCAGTACTTC. It yields the protein CASSLDLGGGATSYEQYF.

The count of this clone is one. The chain has TRBV7-3 and TRBJ2-5, with 9 bases that match TRBD1. This CDR3 has 13 amino acids. Germline loops: CDR1 SGHTA, CDR2 FQGTGA. With 3 bases clipped from V and 5 bases from J, the junction kept 1 base outside the gene matches. The CDR3 loop reads CASSFGTGETQYF. CDR3 DNA sequence: TGTGCCAGCAGCTTCGGGACAGGGGAGACCCAGTACTTC.

This chain joins TRBV19 and TRBJ2-2; a weak D match, TRBD1 (5 bases). The CDR3 extends over 15 amino acids. The V and J ends lost 3 bases and 3 bases respectively, with 11 bases between them. CDR1 is LNHDA and CDR2 is SQIVND in the germline V gene (reference sequence). The CDR3 sequence is CASSIWGLDTGELFF. The CDR3, as DNA: TGTGCCAGTAGTATTTGGGGCTTGGACACCGGGGAGCTGTTTTTT.

The chain links TRBV5-1 to TRBJ2-1; tentatively, D is TRBD2 (7 bases). V gave up 2 bases and J gave up 3 bases, with 15 bases separating them. The CDR3 runs to 16 residues. Germline V gene lookup returns CDR1 SGHRS and CDR2 YFSETQ. The DNA for the CDR3 is TGCGCCAGCAGCTTTTATGCGGGGGCGGGCTACAATGAGCAGTTCTTC. Translating it yields CASSFYAGAGYNEQFF.

J is TRBJ2-7 and V is TRBV7-8; unclear D gene. CDR1 and CDR2 from the germline V gene are SGHVS and FQNEAQ. CDR3 size: 17 residues. V was clipped by 4 bases and J by 2 bases, with 21 bases between them. This chain's CDR3 is CASSSLRVPNSAYEQYF. The CDR3 region has the DNA TGTGCCAGCAGCTCTCTCCGGGTCCCCAACTCGGCCTACGAGCAGTACTTC. Supplemented by reference TRBV7-8 and TRBJ2-7, the full variable domain reads GAGVSQSPRYKVAKRGQDVALRCDPISGHVSLFWYQQALGQGPEFLTYFQNEAQLDKSGLPSDRFFAERPEGSVSTLKIQRTQQEDSAVYLCASSSLRVPNSAYEQYFGPGTRLTVT.